This T cell receptor beta chain was captured by sequencing in a study of blood T cell repertoires in COVID-19. Across the study: T cells, B-cell-depleted T cells, or PBMCs provided the cDNA or gDNA that served as material.

TCRdb keeps only in-frame clones here, not all; method: immunoSEQ multiplex PCR. The table includes about 330,000 clones, approximately 86% detected once. V shed 2 bases and J 6 bases; nucleotides not matched to a gene: 8. The germline V gene encodes CDR1 SQVTM and CDR2 ANQGSEA. The length of the CDR3 is 15 residues. Patients of the Seattle cohort, enrolled during active infection, were followed longitudinally. The rearrangement joins TRBV29-1 to TRBJ2-7; 12 nucleotides match TRBD1. The sample comprised peripheral blood. The sequence derives from a young man with COVID-19, enrolled during active disease. The CDR3 DNA sequence: TGCAGCGTTGAATATGGGACAGGGGGCTCTGGCGAGCAGTACTTC. Translation: CSVEYGTGGSGEQYF.